The 20 T cell receptor beta chains listed next were all sequenced from one sample in a study of T cells in Graves' hyperthyroidism and ophthalmopathy. TCR beta CDR3 regions were amplified from RNA. TCR CDR3 underwent first-round RT-PCR with the HTBI primer set. Via MiXCR, TCRdb re-called the multiplex PCR reads, giving one row per CDR3 protein. This table has a few hundred thousand distinct CDR3 sequences, about 45% appearing once. The sequencing input was peripheral blood or thyroid tissue (not recorded which). All receptors come from a woman younger than 35 with Graves' hyperthyroidism.

In this sample, this clonotype turned up many times. The rearrangement uses TRBV7-9 and TRBJ2-7, with 9 bases identical to TRBD1. V was clipped by 5 bases and J by 6 bases; unmatched bases: 5. Germline loops: CDR1 SEHNR, CDR2 FQNEAQ (reference sequence). The CDR3 extends over 13 amino acids. The CDR3 sequence: CASSQTGGGEQYF. The CDR3 bases are TGTGCCAGCAGCCAGACAGGGGGTGGCGAGCAGTACTTC.

V and J are TRBV5-6 and TRBJ1-1; TRBD1 matches 7 bases. CDR1 and CDR2 from the germline V gene are SGHDT and YYEEEE. The ends lost 5 bases at V and 9 bases at J; junction bases unmatched: 7. The CDR3 loop spans 12 amino acids. In nucleotides, the CDR3 is TGTGCCAGCAGTTTAACAGGGGTGAAAGCTTTCTTT. Amino acids: CASSLTGVKAFF.

This clonotype was recorded at least ten times. The V and J genes are TRBV7-2 and TRBJ1-2; 7 bases match TRBD1. Germline CDR1 reads SGHTA; CDR2 reads FQGNSA. J gave up 6 bases and V 4 bases, and 5 bases lay outside the gene matches. The CDR3 spans 13 residues. CDR3 bases: TGTGCCAGCAGCTACAGGGGTGTCGATGGCTACACCTTC. Residues: CASSYRGVDGYTF.

The V gene is TRBV20-1, the J gene TRBJ2-7, with 8 nucleotides matching TRBD2. CDR1 is DFQATT, CDR2 SNEGSKA, per germline (reference sequence). This CDR3 region has 17 residues. V lost 5 bases and J lost 3; bases outside the gene matches: 18. This CDR3 reads CSAPGGASGVGLYEQYF. Written as DNA, the CDR3 is TGCAGTGCTCCCGGGGGGGCTAGCGGTGTGGGCCTCTACGAGCAGTACTTC.

This clonotype occurred a few times. The rearrangement links TRBV9 to TRBJ1-5; a weak D match, TRBD1 (5 bases). Germline values: CDR1 SGDLS, CDR2 YYNGEE. This CDR3 has 14 residues. The V gene lost 3 bases and the J gene lost 9 bases, with 16 bases spanning the gap. The DNA of the CDR3 is TGTGCCAGCAGCGCGGACGGGGGAAGGCTGCCCCAGCATTTT. Protein: CASSADGGRLPQHF. Drawing the rest from reference TRBV9 and TRBJ1-5, the complete variable domain is DSGVTQTPKHLITATGQRVTLRCSPRSGDLSVYWYQQSLDQGLQFLIQYYNGEERAKGNILERFSAQQFPDLHSELNLSSLELGDSALYFCASSADGGRLPQHFGDGTRLSIL.

The V gene is TRBV2, the J gene TRBJ1-2, with a possible D match to TRBD1 (6 bases). Trimming cost V 6 bases and J 8 bases, with 19 bases left between them. Germline CDR1 is SNHLY and CDR2 is FYNNEI. The CDR3 spans 14 residues. The CDR3 sequence: CASRHPNRVAGYTF. The CDR3 DNA follows: TGTGCCAGCAGACATCCGAACAGGGTGGCCGGCTACACCTTC.

The sample holds a few counts of this clonotype. This sequence joins TRBV5-1 and TRBJ1-1; D is uncertain. The ends were cut back, 0 bases at V and 8 bases at J, with 8 bases in the middle. Germline V gene sequence: CDR1 SGHRS, CDR2 YFSETQ. This CDR3 has 12 residues. CDR3 sequence (DNA): TGCGCCAGCAGCTTGGGGGGATTCGAAGCTTTCTTT. It specifies CASSLGGFEAFF.

This clonotype was recorded at least ten times. The gene calls are TRBV10-3 and TRBJ2-5; D gene uncertain. Germline V CDR1 and CDR2: ENHRY, SYGVKD. This CDR3 spans 12 amino acids. The V end lost 3 bases, the J end lost 3 bases, and 5 bases lay between the germline ends. CDR3 nucleotides: TGTGCCATCAGTGACCTAGAAGAGACCCAGTACTTC. It yields the protein CAISDLEETQYF.

Comment on this clonotype: Being one base from a much bigger clone, this may be a read error. The gene calls are TRBV13 and TRBJ1-2; D gene unclear. This CDR3 is built from 13 residues. Trimming removed 5 bases at V and 7 bases at J, with 14 bases between. Germline loops: CDR1 PRHDT, CDR2 FYEKMQ (reference sequence). The CDR3 protein is CASSPNLDRGYTF. The CDR3 region has the DNA TGTGCCAGCAGCCCGAACCTCGACCGTGGCTACACCTTC.

The chain couples TRBV24-1 to TRBJ2-2, with 15 bases aligning to TRBD2. CDR1 is KGHDR, CDR2 SFDVKD, per germline. The junction had 2 bases not matched to a gene; V was cut back by 7 bases and J by 6 bases. There are 15 residues in the CDR3. CDR3 sequence (DNA): TGTGCCACCAGCGGACTAGCGGGAGGGGCCGGGGAGCTGTTTTTT. It specifies CATSGLAGGAGELFF.

This rearrangement joins TRBV20-1 to TRBJ1-6, with 7 positions matching TRBD1. Germline V gene sequence: CDR1 DFQATT, CDR2 SNEGSKA (reference sequence). The CDR3 sequence is 15 residues long. V shed 5 bases and J 3 bases; nucleotides not matched to a gene: 7. The CDR3 bases are TGCAGTGCTGGCCCGGGACAGTACTATAATTCACCCCTCCACTTT. It yields the protein CSAGPGQYYNSPLHF.

The chain has TRBV10-3 and TRBJ1-4, with D perhaps matching TRBD1 (5 bases). This CDR3 has 15 residues. V gave up 6 bases and J gave up 7 bases, with 18 bases separating them. Germline CDR1 and CDR2: ENHRY and SYGVKD. CDR3 protein: CAISEGPGGGEKLFF. Written as DNA, the CDR3 is TGTGCCATCAGCGAGGGACCCGGCGGGGGTGAAAAACTGTTTTTT.

This clonotype was seen once. A much larger clone sits a single nucleotide away, making a read error possible. The J gene is TRBJ2-7, the V gene TRBV24-1; D unclear. The CDR3 covers 13 residues. The V gene's germline CDR1 is KGHDR and CDR2 SFDVKD. The CDR3 sequence: CATGDPARYEQYF. The CDR3 nucleotides read TGTGCCACCGGTGACCCGGCGAGGTACGAGCAGTACTTC.

This chain connects TRBV9 to TRBJ2-2; D is uncertain. V dropped 1 base and J dropped 4 bases, with 14 bases sitting between them. CDR1 and CDR2 from the germline V gene are SGDLS and YYNGEE. The CDR3 totals 16 residues. The CDR3 DNA reads TGTGCCAGCAGCGTATCCTTGCTTAGAGGCACCGGGGAGCTGTTTTTT. The encoded protein is CASSVSLLRGTGELFF.

In its sample, this clonotype was seen many times. The rearrangement uses TRBV20-1 and TRBJ1-6, with TRBD1 as a possible D gene (6 bases). CDR3 length: 15 residues. Trimming removed 2 bases from V and 8 bases from J, with 16 bases in between. Germline V CDR1 and CDR2: DFQATT, SNEGSKA (reference sequence). This CDR3 reads CSARNMGRGDSPLHF. Here the CDR3 DNA reads TGCAGTGCTAGAAACATGGGTAGGGGGGATTCACCCCTCCACTTT.

This clonotype was found a few times. The J gene is TRBJ2-7, the V gene TRBV6-5, with 8 bases aligning to TRBD1. In germline, CDR1 is MNHEY, CDR2 SVGAGI. Trimming at V came to 6 bases and at J to 6 bases, leaving 7 bases not matched to a gene. The CDR3 extends over 13 amino acids. CDR3 nucleotides: TGTGCCAGCAGCCGCAGGGGGCGGCCCGAGCAGTACTTC. It specifies CASSRRGRPEQYF.

This clonotype was seen more than once but under ten times. At one boundary the junction diverges from the germline segment, which might be a read error. The chain couples TRBV7-3 to TRBJ1-1, with a possible D match to TRBD1 (6 bases). CDR3 length: 14 residues. Germline V gives CDR1 SGHTA, CDR2 FQGTGA. The CDR3 DNA follows: TGTGCCAGCAGCGTAACAGGGCAGGGCACTGAAGCTTTCTTT. Translation: CASSVTGQGTEAFF.

This clonotype was seen just once. In nucleotides, the CDR3 is TGTGCCAGCAGTTCACTCCCGGGACAGTATAATTCACCCCTCCACTTT. Amino acids: CASSSLPGQYNSPLHF. This chain uses TRBV6-2 or TRBV6-3 with TRBJ1-6; TRBD1 matches 7 bases. Germline V gene lookup returns CDR1 MNHEY and CDR2 SVGEGT. CDR3 length: 16 amino acids. V lost 4 bases to trimming and J lost 4 bases; unmatched junction nucleotides: 7.

The sample holds one count of this clonotype. This sequence may be a read error, since a much larger clone differs from it by one base. This chain links TRBV12-3 or TRBV12-4 with TRBJ1-5; D possibly corresponds to TRBD1 (6 bases). This CDR3 contains 14 residues. CDR3 protein: CAGSFGRGTQPQHF. DNA for the CDR3: TGTGCCGGCAGTTTCGGCAGGGGAACTCAGCCCCAGCATTTT.

This clonotype was detected only a few times. The CDR3 nucleotides are TGCAGCGTTGGAAGGGGAGGCGAGCAGTACTTC. This codes for CSVGRGGEQYF. V and J are TRBV29-1 and TRBJ2-7; tentatively, D is TRBD2 (6 bases). V gave up 4 bases and J gave up 6 bases, with 10 bases separating them. Germline values: CDR1 SQVTM, CDR2 ANQGSEA. This CDR3 spans 11 amino acids.